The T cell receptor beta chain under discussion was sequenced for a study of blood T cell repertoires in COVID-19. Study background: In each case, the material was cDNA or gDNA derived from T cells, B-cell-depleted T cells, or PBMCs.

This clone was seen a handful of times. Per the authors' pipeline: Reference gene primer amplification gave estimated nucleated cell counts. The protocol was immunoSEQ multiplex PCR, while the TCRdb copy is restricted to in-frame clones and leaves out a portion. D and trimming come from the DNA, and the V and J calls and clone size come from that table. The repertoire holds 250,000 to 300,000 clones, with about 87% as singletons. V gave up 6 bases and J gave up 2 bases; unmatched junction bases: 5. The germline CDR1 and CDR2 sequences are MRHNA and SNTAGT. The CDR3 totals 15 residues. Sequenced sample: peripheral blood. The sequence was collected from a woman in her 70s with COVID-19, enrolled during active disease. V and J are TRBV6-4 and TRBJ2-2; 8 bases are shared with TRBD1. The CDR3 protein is CASRRGQDNTGELFF. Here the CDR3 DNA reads TGTGCCAGCAGACGGGGACAGGATAACACCGGGGAGCTGTTTTTT.